The next 21 T cell receptor beta chains were all read from a single sample in a study of human T cells and chemical hapten exposure (dated by TCRdb to about 2021). This specimen's time point label, interpreted: patch test 1, 2 weeks after DPC sensitization. Interpreted using the paper, the treatment or condition label stands for: therapeutic diphenylcyclopropenone sensitization with weekly scalp DPC. The library was generated by RACE. This sample was sequenced with a NextSeq 500. The public reads were reanalyzed by TCRdb: fastp trimming at Q25, MiXCR alignment, in-frame beta chains only. A single entry per CDR3 protein holds the most common genes and DNA from its merged rows. A total of around 99,000 distinct CDR3 sequences appear in this sample, roughly 12% of them only once. The ten biggest clones cover roughly 2% of the sample. This specimen consisted of whole blood, obtained in connection with sensitization to the hapten diphenylcyclopropenone (DPC). The receptor set was obtained from a woman aged 40 to 50 with alopecia areata. Some clones in this sample may be carry-over from other donors' samples.

This clonotype was seen a handful of times. The chain employs TRBV11-2 and TRBJ2-5, with 9 nucleotides matching TRBD2. Germline V CDR1 and CDR2: SGHAT, FQNNGV. The CDR3 runs 15 residues. The trim removed 5 bases at V and 5 bases at J, leaving 9 bases unmatched. CDR3 bases: TGTGCCAGCAGCCCCATGGGACTAGCAGGCGAGACCCAGTACTTC. Amino acid sequence: CASSPMGLAGETQYF.

The chain joins TRBV28 to TRBJ1-5, with D possibly TRBD1 on 5 matching bases. With 7 bases removed from V and 7 bases from J, the gap between germline ends came to 23 bases. Germline V gives CDR1 MDHEN, CDR2 SYDVKM. CDR3 length: 16 amino acids. The CDR3 DNA follows: TGTGCCAGCAACACCTGGGGGGGGACTCTCGGGCAGCCCCAGCATTTT. Its translation is CASNTWGGTLGQPQHF.

This chain joins TRBV9 and TRBJ2-7, with 11 bases matching TRBD2. The CDR3 sequence is 16 residues long. Germline CDR1 and CDR2: SGDLS and YYNGEE. V dropped 4 bases and J dropped 4; count of bases not matched to a gene: 10. DNA for the CDR3: TGTGCCAGCAGCCCCCGAGTAGCGGGAGGGCCGTACGAGCAGTACTTC. Translated, it gives CASSPRVAGGPYEQYF. Complete variable domain (other parts from reference TRBV9 and TRBJ2-7): DSGVTQTPKHLITATGQRVTLRCSPRSGDLSVYWYQQSLDQGLQFLIQYYNGEERAKGNILERFSAQQFPDLHSELNLSSLELGDSALYFCASSPRVAGGPYEQYFGPGTRLTVT.

CDR3 bases: TGTGCCAGCAGCTTAGATCGAACGATCTATGGCTACACCTTC. Translated: CASSLDRTIYGYTF. The V call is TRBV11-2, the J call TRBJ1-2; D not certain. CDR3 length equals 14 residues. Trimming shortened V by 0 bases and J by 4 bases, and 9 bases separated the two germline ends. Germline values: CDR1 SGHAT, CDR2 FQNNGV.

The DNA for the CDR3 is TGTGCCAGCAGCCAAGGTCTCTCCGCGAACACCGGGGAGCTGTTTTTT. Its translation: CASSQGLSANTGELFF. The rearrangement links TRBV3-1 to TRBJ2-2, with D hard to call. Looked up from germline, CDR1 is LGHDT and CDR2 is YNNKEL (reference sequence). V was shortened by 1 base and J by 0 bases, with 9 bases between the two germline ends. This CDR3 contains 16 residues. The full variable domain, in which reference TRBV3-1 and TRBJ2-2 provide the parts outside the CDR3, is DTAVSQTPKYLVTQMGNDKSIKCEQNLGHDTMYWYKQDSKKFLKIMFSYNNKELIINETVPNRFSPKSPDKAHLNLHINSLELGDSAVYFCASSQGLSANTGELFFGEGSRLTVL.

This clonotype was recorded a few times. The chain is built from TRBV7-8 and TRBJ2-7; D is perhaps TRBD2 (6 bases). With 3 bases removed from V and 0 bases from J, the gap between germline ends came to 15 bases. There are 16 residues in the CDR3. Per germline, CDR1 SGHVS and CDR2 FQNEAQ. CDR3 coding DNA: TGTGCCAGCAGCTTTTTGGGGGGATCTAGCTCCTACGAGCAGTACTTC. It is translated as CASSFLGGSSSYEQYF.

CDR3 loop: CASSLGEPQGEQFF. CDR3 DNA: TGTGCCAGCAGCTTGGGGGAGCCCCAAGGGGAGCAGTTCTTC. The J gene is TRBJ2-1, the V gene TRBV5-4; the D gene is possibly TRBD2 (5 bases). This CDR3 has 14 amino acids. With 0 bases removed from V and 10 bases from J, the gap between germline ends came to 14 bases. Germline V gene data show CDR1 as SGHNT and CDR2 as YYREEE (reference sequence).

This clonotype was found many times. V gene TRBV29-1 combines with J gene TRBJ1-1; 8 bases are a match to TRBD1. Trimming cost V 4 bases and J 4 bases; bases outside gene matches: 5. Germline CDR1 and CDR2: SQVTM and ANQGSEA. The CDR3 totals 13 residues. The CDR3 region has the DNA TGCAGCGTTGCCGTTCAGGGGGCCACTGAAGCTTTCTTT. Translated, it gives CSVAVQGATEAFF. The whole variable domain, filled in from reference TRBV29-1 and TRBJ1-1, reads SAVISQKPSRDICQRGTSLTIQCQVDSQVTMMFWYRQQPGQSLTLIATANQGSEATYESGFVIDKFPISRPNLTFSTLTVSNMSPEDSSIYLCSVAVQGATEAFFGQGTRLTVV.

In its sample, this clonotype was seen a few times. This chain joins TRBV7-8 and TRBJ1-6, with a weak D call TRBD1 (5 bases). CDR1 is SGHVS and CDR2 is FQNEAQ in the germline V gene. V lost 3 bases and J lost 6, with 12 bases in between. This CDR3 comprises 15 residues. CDR3 DNA sequence: TGTGCCAGCAGCTTGGCCGGGGCGCCTAATTCACCCCTCCACTTT. It specifies CASSLAGAPNSPLHF.

The rearrangement joins TRBV5-6 to TRBJ2-2; 8 positions agree with TRBD1. Germline V gene lookup returns CDR1 SGHDT and CDR2 YYEEEE. Losses at the gene ends were 4 bases for V and 4 bases for J; bases not matched to a gene: 6. The CDR3 consists of 15 residues. The CDR3 here is CASSPGQVGTGELFF. The CDR3 region has the DNA TGTGCCAGCAGCCCGGGACAGGTTGGCACCGGGGAGCTGTTTTTT.

Only a few counts were recorded for this clonotype. The rearrangement links TRBV3-1 to TRBJ2-5, with TRBD1 identical over 7 bases. The V gene's germline CDR1 is LGHDT and CDR2 YNNKEL (reference sequence). The length of the CDR3 is 16 residues. Trimming cost V 3 bases and J 2 bases; bases outside gene matches: 9. CDR3 loop: CASSHLTGTDQETQYF. CDR3 coding DNA: TGTGCCAGCAGCCATCTGACCGGGACAGATCAAGAGACCCAGTACTTC.

The chain employs TRBV29-1 and TRBJ2-7, with a tentative D call TRBD1 (6 bases). V dropped 7 bases and J dropped 2 bases, with 18 bases sitting between them. The CDR3 runs to 14 residues. Per the germline V gene, CDR1 is SQVTM and CDR2 is ANQGSEA. CDR3 region: CSGLPPGQTYEQYF. CDR3 DNA: TGCAGCGGGCTGCCCCCCGGACAGACCTACGAGCAGTACTTC.

This clonotype showed up many times. The V gene is TRBV10-3, the J gene TRBJ2-5; the D gene is possibly TRBD2 (6 bases). CDR1 and CDR2 (germline): ENHRY, SYGVKD. V was trimmed by 7 bases and J by 0 bases, leaving 9 bases between them. The CDR3 has 13 amino acids. CDR3 amino acids: CAINPGDQETQYF. The DNA for the CDR3 is TGTGCCATCAACCCGGGGGACCAAGAGACCCAGTACTTC.

V gene TRBV14 combines with J gene TRBJ2-7, with 9 bases identical to TRBD1. The CDR3 has 18 amino acids. After removal of 4 bases from V and 0 bases from J, the junction contained 13 bases not matched to a gene. Germline V CDR1 and CDR2: SGHDN, FVKESK. The CDR3 sequence: CASSPPRTGEVFSYEQYF. CDR3 DNA sequence: TGTGCCAGCAGCCCACCGCGGACAGGGGAAGTATTCTCCTACGAGCAGTACTTC.

V usage is TRBV19 and J usage is TRBJ2-1, with TRBD2 as a possible D gene (6 bases). The CDR3 has 15 residues. V lost 1 base, J lost 7 bases, and 14 bases lay in between. CDR1 is LNHDA and CDR2 is SQIVND in the germline V gene (reference sequence). The DNA for the CDR3 is TGTGCCAGTAGTATAGTTGGAGGGACTTCGAATGAGCAGTTCTTC. This gives the protein CASSIVGGTSNEQFF. Variable domain in full (rest from reference TRBV19 and TRBJ2-1): DGGITQSPKYLFRKEGQNVTLSCEQNLNHDAMYWYRQDPGQGLRLIYYSQIVNDFQKGDIAEGYSVSREKKESFPLTVTSAQKNPTAFYLCASSIVGGTSNEQFFGPGTRLTVL.

This clonotype was observed a few times. The gene calls are TRBV5-4 and TRBJ2-2; 12 bases match TRBD2. Trimming removed 6 bases from V and 3 bases from J; junction bases left unmatched: 3. Germline lookup yields CDR1 SGHNT and CDR2 YYREEE (reference sequence). This CDR3 comprises 15 residues. This CDR3 is CASNRLAGDTGELFF. CDR3 sequence (DNA): TGTGCCAGCAACCGACTAGCGGGAGACACCGGGGAGCTGTTTTTT.

This clonotype was observed a handful of times. The chain is built from TRBV25-1 and TRBJ2-1; possibly TRBD1 for D (5 bases). This CDR3 spans 13 amino acids. Germline V CDR1 and CDR2: MGHDK, SYGVNS. V lost 0 bases to trimming and J lost 12 bases, with 12 bases between them. The CDR3 DNA reads as TGTGCCAGCAGTGAATATGGCCCCCAGGGGCAGTTCTTC. Its protein product is CASSEYGPQGQFF.

This clonotype was detected ten times or more. The chain joins TRBV6-2 or TRBV6-3 to TRBJ1-5; D is unresolved. The V and J ends lost 7 bases and 2 bases respectively, with 18 bases between them. CDR3 size: 16 residues. CDR1 and CDR2 (germline): MNHEY, SVGEGT. CDR3 sequence: CASIKGSGSGNQPQHF. The CDR3 nucleotides read TGTGCCAGCATCAAGGGTTCGGGTTCAGGCAATCAGCCCCAGCATTTT.

This clonotype came up a few times. The rearrangement uses TRBV27 and TRBJ2-5; the match to TRBD1 covers 9 bases. The J segment lost 5 bases and the V segment lost 4 bases, leaving 5 bases of the junction unmatched. Germline CDR1 reads MNHEY; CDR2 reads SMNVEV (reference sequence). The CDR3 is 14 amino acids. CDR3 in DNA: TGTGCCAGCAGTTCGAACAGGGGGCAGGAGACCCAGTACTTC. This sequence encodes CASSSNRGQETQYF.

This clonotype has only a few counts. This chain links TRBV4-2 with TRBJ2-7; D unresolved. V gave up 0 bases and J gave up 4 bases, with 10 bases separating them. The CDR3 has 14 amino acids. Germline V gene data show CDR1 as LGHNA and CDR2 as YNFKEQ. CDR3 in DNA: TGTGCCAGCAGCCAAGATTTTGAGGCTTACGAGCAGTACTTC. Its translation is CASSQDFEAYEQYF.

The chain has TRBV7-9 and TRBJ2-5, with D possibly matching TRBD1 (6 bases). Trimming took 7 bases from V and 5 from J, leaving 8 bases between them. The germline CDR1 and CDR2 sequences are SEHNR and FQNEAQ (reference sequence). The CDR3 totals 11 residues. The CDR3 here is CASTQGETQYF. The CDR3 nucleotides read TGTGCCAGCACCCAGGGGGAGACCCAGTACTTC.